The 4 T cell receptor beta chains in this list originate from one sample, sequenced in a study of blood T cells in healthy people across ages. Alongside a J-beta primer mix, a sample-barcoded 5' primer served in a second PCR lasting 7 to 11 cycles. TCRdb passed the 5' RACE reads through MiXCR, listing each CDR3 protein once. The data hold hundreds of thousands of distinct CDR3 sequences, with roughly 21% observed a single time. Sequenced material: blood. The source of these receptors is a man aged 70-80 years in good health.

This clonotype was observed a few times. V gene TRBV12-3 or TRBV12-4 combines with J gene TRBJ2-1; D is ambiguous. Trimming took 6 bases from V and 8 from J, leaving 11 bases between them. CDR3 length: 12 amino acids. The CDR3 DNA follows: TGTGCCAGCAGGATCCTGGTCCATGAGCAGTTCTTC. Its protein product is CASRILVHEQFF.

V usage is TRBV6-6 and J usage is TRBJ2-7; D might be TRBD2 (6 bases). CDR3 length: 15 amino acids. CDR1 is MNHNY and CDR2 is SVGAGI in the germline V gene (reference sequence). Trimming left V 5 bases short and J 2 bases short, with 16 bases between. This CDR3 is CASSTSTRVAYEQYF. DNA of the CDR3: TGTGCCAGCAGTACCTCGACTAGGGTAGCCTACGAGCAGTACTTC.

The V call is TRBV27, the J call TRBJ2-5; 13 nucleotides match TRBD2. After removal of 6 bases from V and 5 bases from J, the junction contained 9 bases not matched to a gene. CDR3 length: 16 residues. CDR1 and CDR2 (germline): MNHEY, SMNVEV (reference sequence). The CDR3 reads CASSLMGLAGSETQYF. In DNA, the CDR3 is TGTGCCAGCAGCCTGATGGGACTAGCGGGATCTGAGACCCAGTACTTC.

This clonotype turned up a few times. The rearrangement joins TRBV6-2 or TRBV6-3 to TRBJ2-1; 10 bases line up with TRBD2. This CDR3 contains 14 residues. Unmatched junction bases numbered 4, after V lost 5 bases and J lost 6 bases. Germline V gives CDR1 MNHEY, CDR2 SVGEGT. The CDR3 loop is CASSVAGGPNEQFF. In nucleotides, the CDR3 is TGTGCCAGCAGTGTAGCGGGAGGACCCAATGAGCAGTTCTTC.